This T cell receptor (beta chain) was obtained from a study of identifying expanded T cells in peripheral blood. TCRdb's copy holds only in-frame clones and misses some; the assay was immunoSEQ multiplex PCR. The sample contains about 110,000 clones, about nine tenths of which appear only once. Whole-study results and caveats: Variance in clone template counts between two-week samples significantly increased with total template count across all healthy donors. Approximately 1.1 clones differed between technical replicates, versus approximately 16 and 19 over time.

Germline V gene sequence: CDR1 KGHSH, CDR2 LQKENI. This CDR3 comprises 17 residues. J was trimmed by 6 bases and V by 0 bases; bases with no gene match: 9. About this clone itself: Its matching antigen is unknown.

The chain couples TRBV18 to TRBJ2-1; TRBD2 matches at 9 bases. The receptor was isolated from a person aged 18 to 75 in good health. The sample taken for sequencing was blood. CDR3 nucleotides: TGTGCCAGCTCACCACCCGGTTTCTTTAGCGGGAGCAATGAGCAGTTCTTC. Protein sequence: CASSPPGFFSGSNEQFF.